The rows below give T cell receptor beta chains drawn from one sample of a study of shared clonotypes between healthy human individuals. Repertoires were generated with immunoSEQ multiplex PCR, while TCRdb's copy carries only in-frame clones and drops some. The data contain under 600,000 clones, 95% to 98% of them singletons. Sample: naive CD8+ T cells sorted from blood. These receptors were obtained from a young man in good health. The CDR3 runs from the conserved cysteine through the conserved F or W. Each record gives: clone size, D gene, J gene, V gene, CDR3 DNA, CDR3 protein. D genes are given only for firm matches. Clone size is given for some rows only: seen once, a few or many times, or a class if the clone is expanded.

once	NA	TRBJ1-4	TRBV5-1	TGCGCCAGCAGCGAAGGGACTGCCGATAATGAAAAACTGTTTTTT	CASSEGTADNEKLFF
NA	NA	TRBJ1-5	TRBV12-1	TGTGCCAGCAGCTCCAGTCGGACAATCAATAGCAATCAGCCCCAGCATTTT	CASSSSRTINSNQPQHF
NA	TRBD2	TRBJ2-7	TRBV5-1	TGCGCCAGCAGCTCGACTAGCGACTCCTACGAGCAGTACTTC	CASSSTSDSYEQYF
NA	TRBD1	TRBJ2-2	TRBV27	TGTGCCAGCAGTTTCGGACAGGGGGCGTTCGGGGAGCTGTTTTTT	CASSFGQGAFGELFF
NA	TRBD1	TRBJ2-3	TRBV27	TGTGCCAGCAGTTTATTGAGGACAGGGTTACCAGATACGCAGTATTTT	CASSLLRTGLPDTQYF
NA	NA	TRBJ1-5	TRBV15	TGTGCCACCAGCAGCGGACAGATTAGCAATCAGCCCCAGCATTTT	CATSSGQISNQPQHF
NA	NA	TRBJ2-1	TRBV27	TGTGCCAGCAGTTTATATCATGCCGGAAACAATGAGCAGTTCTTC	CASSLYHAGNNEQFF
NA	NA	TRBJ2-7	TRBV7-8	TGTGCCAGCAGCCACAGACCGTGGGAGCAGTACTTC	CASSHRPWEQYF
NA	NA	TRBJ2-5	TRBV5-6	TGTGCCAGCAGCTTGGTGGGGGAGGAGACCCAGTACTTC	CASSLVGEETQYF
NA	TRBD2	TRBJ2-5	TRBV19	TGTGCCAGTACCGTCAGACTAGCGACTATCGAAGAGACCCAGTACTTC	CASTVRLATIEETQYF
NA	NA	TRBJ2-7	TRBV9	TGTGCCAGCAGCGCAGGTACAGGGAGCTCCTACGAGCAGTACTTC	CASSAGTGSSYEQYF
NA	TRBD1	TRBJ2-1	TRBV6-4	TGTGCCAGCAGCCCGGACAGGGACTCCCACAATGAGCAGTTCTTC	CASSPDRDSHNEQFF
NA	NA	TRBJ2-2	TRBV27	TGTGCCAGTGGCCCGGAGAACACCGGGGAGCTGTTTTTT	CASGPENTGELFF
NA	TRBD1	TRBJ1-2	TRBV6-5	TGTGCCAGCAGTTACACAGGGGGCTATGGCTACACCTTC	CASSYTGGYGYTF
once	TRBD1	TRBJ1-1	TRBV18	TGTGCCAGCTCCCCAGGGGGGGGGAACACTGAAGCTTTCTTT	CASSPGGGNTEAFF
NA	NA	TRBJ1-2	TRBV4-3	TGCGCCAGCAGCCAAGAGTCCGTAAAGACGAATGGCTACACCTTC	CASSQESVKTNGYTF
NA	NA	TRBJ1-3	TRBV28	TGTGCCAGCAGTTTTACGGTTAGCTCTGGAAACACCATATATTTT	CASSFTVSSGNTIYF
NA	NA	TRBJ2-1	TRBV4-3	TGCGCCAGCAGCCAAACGGGGTCCGGCAATGAGCAGTTCTTC	CASSQTGSGNEQFF
NA	NA	TRBJ2-7	TRBV2	TGTGCCAGCAGTTATGGACTCTCCTACGAGCAGTACTTC	CASSYGLSYEQYF
NA	NA	TRBJ2-5	TRBV15	TGTGCCACCAGCAGAGCTGAGACCCAGTACTTC	CATSRAETQYF
NA	NA	TRBJ2-7	TRBV6-5	TGTGCCATCGGGCCACCTCTCGAGCAGTACTTC	CAIGPPLEQYF
NA	NA	TRBJ1-1	TRBV19	TGTGCCAGTAGTATGGGGGCAGGGTGGGCTGAAGCTTTCTTT	CASSMGAGWAEAFF
NA	NA	TRBJ2-1	TRBV7-8	TGTGCCAGCAGCTTAGGAGGCAGGGAAAGTGACAATGAGCAGTTCTTC	CASSLGGRESDNEQFF
NA	NA	TRBJ1-1	TRBV4-1	TGCGCCAGTCAGATTATGACCGGGACGGTGAACACTGAAGCTTTCTTT	CASQIMTGTVNTEAFF
NA	NA	TRBJ2-7	TRBV7-9	TGTGCCAGCAGCCCCAACCCGGGCGACGAGCAGTACTTC	CASSPNPGDEQYF
NA	TRBD2	TRBJ2-1	TRBV29-1	TGCAGCGTTGAAACAAGGGAGGGGCAGTTCTTC	CSVETREGQFF
NA	TRBD2	TRBJ2-1	TRBV9	TGTGCCAGCAGCGTAGGACTAGCGGGATACAATGAGCAGTTCTTC	CASSVGLAGYNEQFF
NA	TRBD2	TRBJ2-1	TRBV27	TGTGCCAGCAGTTTTGGGCGGGAGTCCTACAATGAGCAGTTCTTC	CASSFGRESYNEQFF
once	NA	TRBJ2-6	TRBV6-6	TGTGCCAGCAGTTACTCATCGGCATCGGGGGCCAACGTCCTGACTTTC	CASSYSSASGANVLTF
NA	NA	TRBJ2-7	TRBV11-2	TGTGCCAGCAGCTTGGTCACGTCCCCCTACGAGCAGTACTTC	CASSLVTSPYEQYF
NA	NA	TRBJ2-5	TRBV7-7	TGTGCCAGCAGCTTAAGGCCCGTGGCAGGGGTACAAGAGACCCAGTACTTC	CASSLRPVAGVQETQYF
NA	TRBD1	TRBJ1-2	TRBV28	TGTGCCAGCAGTTTGGGGACAGGGCGCAACTATGGCTACACCTTC	CASSLGTGRNYGYTF
NA	TRBD2	TRBJ2-7	TRBV11-2	TGTGCCAGCAGCTTGAGGGGCACTAGCGGGAATTACGAGCAGTACTTC	CASSLRGTSGNYEQYF
NA	NA	TRBJ2-2	TRBV11-3	TGTGCCAGCAGCGGACGGACAGTCTCGAACACCGGGGAGCTGTTTTTT	CASSGRTVSNTGELFF
NA	TRBD1	TRBJ2-7	TRBV5-4	TGTGCCAGCAGCCCCAGGGGGAAAGGGCCCTACGAGCAGTACTTC	CASSPRGKGPYEQYF
NA	TRBD1	TRBJ1-5	TRBV27	TGTGCCAGCAGTCCCCGGGACAGGGCTAATCAGCCCCAGCATTTT	CASSPRDRANQPQHF
NA	NA	TRBJ1-5	TRBV27	TGTGCCAGCAGCAGAGGGCGGCAGCCCAATCAGCCCCAGCATTTT	CASSRGRQPNQPQHF
NA	NA	TRBJ2-7	TRBV7-9	TGTGCCAGCAAGGAGGGTACCTCCTACGAGCAGTACTTC	CASKEGTSYEQYF
NA	NA	TRBJ1-1	TRBV7-8	TGTGCCAGCAGCTTAGTTACACGGAATGAAGCTTTCTTT	CASSLVTRNEAFF
NA	NA	TRBJ2-7	TRBV15	TGTGCCACCAGCAGAGACCGGGCCCTACGTTGGCAGTACTTC	CATSRDRALRWQYF
once	NA	TRBJ1-3	TRBV21-1	TGTGCCAGCAGCAAAATGGGCATGCCCGTGGACCACTCTGGAAACACCATATATTTT	CASSKMGMPVDHSGNTIYF
NA	TRBD1	TRBJ2-7	TRBV11-1	TGTGCCAGCAGCTTTCAGGGGGTCGACTACGAGCAGTACTTC	CASSFQGVDYEQYF
NA	NA	TRBJ2-7	TRBV7-9	TGTGCCAGCAGCTTAAGTCAGGTCGACGAGCAGTACTTC	CASSLSQVDEQYF